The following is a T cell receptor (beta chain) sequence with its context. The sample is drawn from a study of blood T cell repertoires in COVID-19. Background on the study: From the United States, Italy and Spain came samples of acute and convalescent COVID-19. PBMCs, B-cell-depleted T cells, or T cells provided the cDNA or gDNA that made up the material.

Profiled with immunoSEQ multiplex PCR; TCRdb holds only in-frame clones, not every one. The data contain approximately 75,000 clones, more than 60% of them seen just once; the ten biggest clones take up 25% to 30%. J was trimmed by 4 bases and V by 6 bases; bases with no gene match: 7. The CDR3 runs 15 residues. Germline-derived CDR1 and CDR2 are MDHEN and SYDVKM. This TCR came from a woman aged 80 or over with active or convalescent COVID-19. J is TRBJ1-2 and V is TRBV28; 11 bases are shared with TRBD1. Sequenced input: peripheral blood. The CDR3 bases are TGTGCCAGCAGCTTCTCGGGACAGGGGGTCTATGGCTACACCTTC. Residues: CASSFSGQGVYGYTF.